This TCR beta chain is from a study of T cells in Graves' hyperthyroidism and ophthalmopathy. Turning to this clonotype: Its antigen is as yet unknown.

There were TCR beta CDR3 regions amplified from RNA transcripts. Initially, a first-round RT-PCR of the TCR CDR3 employed the HTBI primer set. TCRdb redid the calling of the multiplex PCR reads with MiXCR, one entry per CDR3 protein. Of over 650,000 distinct CDR3 sequences in the sample, 16% are singletons; the top ten hold under 8.5%. Notes on the study in general: Blood held most thyroid clonotypes expanded above 0.001 frequency.

Per germline, CDR1 SGDLS and CDR2 YYNGEE. V dropped 3 bases and J dropped 2 bases, with 7 bases sitting between them. The CDR3 is 13 amino acids. This sequence joins TRBV9 and TRBJ2-3; no reliable D call. This receptor was taken from a man between 18 and 35 years old with Graves' hyperthyroidism. Sequencing input: blood. The CDR3 protein is CASSAIVTDTQYF. The DNA of the CDR3 is TGTGCCAGCAGCGCCATTGTCACAGATACGCAGTATTTT.